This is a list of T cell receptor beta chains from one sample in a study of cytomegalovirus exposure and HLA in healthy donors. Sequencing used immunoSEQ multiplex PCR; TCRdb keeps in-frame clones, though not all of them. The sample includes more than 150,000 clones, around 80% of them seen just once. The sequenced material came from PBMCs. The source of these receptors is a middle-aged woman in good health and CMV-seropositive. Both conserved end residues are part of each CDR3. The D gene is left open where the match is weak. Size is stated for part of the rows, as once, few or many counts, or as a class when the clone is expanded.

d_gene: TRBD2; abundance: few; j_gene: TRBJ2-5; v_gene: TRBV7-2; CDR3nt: TGTGCCAGCAGCTTATTGGGACTAGCGGGAGTCGGACAAGAGACCCAGTACTTC; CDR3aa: CASSLLGLAGVGQETQYF
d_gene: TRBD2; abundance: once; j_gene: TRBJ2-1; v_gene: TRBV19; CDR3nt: TGTGCCAGTAGTAGCCTCGGACTAGCGGAGGCGACAAAGAATGAGCAGTTCTTC; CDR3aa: CASSSLGLAEATKNEQFF
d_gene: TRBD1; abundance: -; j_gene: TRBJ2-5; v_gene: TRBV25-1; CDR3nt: TGTGCCAGCAGTGACCCGGGACAGGGGGAGAAGACCCAGTACTTC; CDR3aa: CASSDPGQGEKTQYF
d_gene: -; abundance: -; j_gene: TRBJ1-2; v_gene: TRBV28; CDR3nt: TGTGCCAGCAGTTTGGAGGCCTATGGCTACACCTTC; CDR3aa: CASSLEAYGYTF
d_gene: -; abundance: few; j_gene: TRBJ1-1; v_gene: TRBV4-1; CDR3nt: TGCGCCAGCAGCCAAGGGCAGGGGCGTGTAGCTTTCTTT; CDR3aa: CASSQGQGRVAFF
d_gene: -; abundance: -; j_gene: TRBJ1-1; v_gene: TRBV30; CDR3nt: TGTGCCTGGAGTGTACGAGGGGGGGCGGTTAACACTGAAGCTTTCTTT; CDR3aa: CAWSVRGGAVNTEAFF
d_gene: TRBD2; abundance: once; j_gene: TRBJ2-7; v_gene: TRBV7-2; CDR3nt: TGTGCCAGCAGCTCGAGCGGGGGGGGGTACGAGCAGTACTTC; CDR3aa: CASSSSGGGYEQYF
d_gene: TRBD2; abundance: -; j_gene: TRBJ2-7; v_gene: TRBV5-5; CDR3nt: TGTGCCAGCAGTTTCGGACTAGCGGGAGGGCCTCTTTACGAGCAGTACTTC; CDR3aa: CASSFGLAGGPLYEQYF
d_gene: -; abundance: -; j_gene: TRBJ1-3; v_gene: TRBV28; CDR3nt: TGTGCCAGCAGCCCTCACAGGGCCACCTCTGGAAACACCATATATTTT; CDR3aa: CASSPHRATSGNTIYF
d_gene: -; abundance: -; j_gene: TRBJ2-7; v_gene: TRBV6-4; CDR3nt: TGTGCCAGCAGTGACTCGGGACGGGGGACTTCCTACGAGCAGTACTTC; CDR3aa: CASSDSGRGTSYEQYF
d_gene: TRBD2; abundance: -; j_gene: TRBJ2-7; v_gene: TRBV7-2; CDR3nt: TGTGCCAGCAGCTCCCCTGGGACTAGCTACGAGCAGTACTTC; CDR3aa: CASSSPGTSYEQYF
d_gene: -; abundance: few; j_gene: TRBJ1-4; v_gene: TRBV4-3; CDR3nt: TGCGCCAGCAGCCAAAGGGGTATCGCTGCAACTAATGAAAAACTGTTTTTT; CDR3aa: CASSQRGIAATNEKLFF
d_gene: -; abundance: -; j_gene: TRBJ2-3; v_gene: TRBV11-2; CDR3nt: TGTGCCAGCAGCTTAGCGCTCGGAGGCGGCACAGATACGCAGTATTTT; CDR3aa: CASSLALGGGTDTQYF
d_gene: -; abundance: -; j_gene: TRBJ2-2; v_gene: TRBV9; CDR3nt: TGTGCCAGCAGCGTAGCTTCGGCGGCGAACACCGGGGAGCTGTTTTTT; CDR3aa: CASSVASAANTGELFF
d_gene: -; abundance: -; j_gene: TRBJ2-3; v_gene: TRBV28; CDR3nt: TGTGCCAGCCCCCCAGCGGGTCAGGGGGGTCGCACAGATACGCAGTATTTT; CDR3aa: CASPPAGQGGRTDTQYF
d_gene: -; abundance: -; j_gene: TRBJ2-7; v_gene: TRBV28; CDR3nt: TGTGCCAGCAGTCGCCCGGGATCCCTCTCCTACGAGCAGTACTTC; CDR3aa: CASSRPGSLSYEQYF
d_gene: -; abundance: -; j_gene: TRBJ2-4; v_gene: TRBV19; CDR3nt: TGTGCCAGCGAAGCCAGGGCCGGGGCCAAAAACATTCAGTACTTC; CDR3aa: CASEARAGAKNIQYF
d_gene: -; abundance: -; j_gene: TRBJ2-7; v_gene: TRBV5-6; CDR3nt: TGTGCCAGCAGCTTGGACACAGGGAGAATCGCCTACGAGCAGTACTTC; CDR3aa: CASSLDTGRIAYEQYF
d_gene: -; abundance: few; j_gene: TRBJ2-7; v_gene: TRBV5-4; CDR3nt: TGTGCCAGCAGCTTGCCGGGGTACGAGCAGTACTTC; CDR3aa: CASSLPGYEQYF